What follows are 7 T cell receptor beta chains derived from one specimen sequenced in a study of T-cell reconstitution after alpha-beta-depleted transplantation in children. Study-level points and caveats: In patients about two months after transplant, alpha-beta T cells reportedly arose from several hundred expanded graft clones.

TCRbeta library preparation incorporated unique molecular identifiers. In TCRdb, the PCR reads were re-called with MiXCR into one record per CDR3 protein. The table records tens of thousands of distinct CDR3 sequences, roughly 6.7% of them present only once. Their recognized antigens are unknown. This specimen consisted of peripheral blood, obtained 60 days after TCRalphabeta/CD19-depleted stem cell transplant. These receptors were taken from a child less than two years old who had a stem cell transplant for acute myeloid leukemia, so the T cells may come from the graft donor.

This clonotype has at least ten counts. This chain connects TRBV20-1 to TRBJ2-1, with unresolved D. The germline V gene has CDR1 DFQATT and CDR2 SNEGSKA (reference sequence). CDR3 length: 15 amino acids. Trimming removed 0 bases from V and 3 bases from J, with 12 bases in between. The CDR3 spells CSARDETDYYNEQFF. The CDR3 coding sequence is TGCAGTGCTAGAGATGAGACTGATTACTACAATGAGCAGTTCTTC.

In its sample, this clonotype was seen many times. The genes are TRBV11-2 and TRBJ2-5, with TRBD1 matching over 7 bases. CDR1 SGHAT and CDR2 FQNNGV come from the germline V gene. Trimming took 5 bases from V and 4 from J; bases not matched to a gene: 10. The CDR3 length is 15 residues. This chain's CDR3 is CASSNPRQGPETQYF. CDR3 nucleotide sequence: TGTGCCAGCAGCAACCCACGACAGGGTCCAGAGACCCAGTACTTC. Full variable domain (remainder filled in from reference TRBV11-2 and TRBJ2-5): EAGVAQSPRYKIIEKRQSVAFWCNPISGHATLYWYQQILGQGPKLLIQFQNNGVVDDSQLPKDRFSAERLKGVDSTLKIQPAKLEDSAVYLCASSNPRQGPETQYFGPGTRLLVL.

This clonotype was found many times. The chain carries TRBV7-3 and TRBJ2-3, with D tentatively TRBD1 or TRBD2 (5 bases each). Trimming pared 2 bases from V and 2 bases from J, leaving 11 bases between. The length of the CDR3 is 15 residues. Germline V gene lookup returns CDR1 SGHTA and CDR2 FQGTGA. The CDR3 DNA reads TGTGCCAGCAGCTTAGGGACCAGATACACAGATACGCAGTATTTT. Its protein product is CASSLGTRYTDTQYF.

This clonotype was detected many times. The CDR3 sequence is CASKTAGTLHTVQYF. CDR3 nucleotides: TGTGCCAGCAAAACCGCCGGGACCCTTCATACCGTGCAGTACTTC. This chain uses TRBV12-3 or TRBV12-4 with TRBJ2-7; D is possibly TRBD1 or TRBD2 (5 bases each). The CDR3 runs to 15 residues. Trimming left V 7 bases short and J 9 bases short, with 25 bases between.

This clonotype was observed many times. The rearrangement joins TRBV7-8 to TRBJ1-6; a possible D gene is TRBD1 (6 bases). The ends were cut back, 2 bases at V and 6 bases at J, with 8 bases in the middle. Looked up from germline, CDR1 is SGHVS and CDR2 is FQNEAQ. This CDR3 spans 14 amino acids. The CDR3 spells CASSLTGPNSPLHF. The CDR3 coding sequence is TGTGCCAGCAGCTTAACAGGGCCTAATTCACCCCTCCACTTT.

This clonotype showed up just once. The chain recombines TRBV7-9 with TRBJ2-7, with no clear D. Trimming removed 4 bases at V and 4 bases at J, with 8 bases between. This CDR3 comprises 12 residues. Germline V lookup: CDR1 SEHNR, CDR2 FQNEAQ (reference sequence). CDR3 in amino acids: CASSSAGYEQYF. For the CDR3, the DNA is TGTGCCAGCAGCTCTGCCGGGTACGAGCAGTACTTC. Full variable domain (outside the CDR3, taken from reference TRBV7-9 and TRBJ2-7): DTGVSQNPRHKITKRGQNVTFRCDPISEHNRLYWYRQTLGQGPEFLTYFQNEAQLEKSRLLSDRFSAERPKGSFSTLEIQRTEQGDSAMYLCASSSAGYEQYFGPGTRLTVT.

The CDR3 bases are TGTGCCAGCAGCTTCGGACAGGGGCAACCCTACGAGCAGTACTTC. Translating it yields CASSFGQGQPYEQYF. The chain carries TRBV7-9 and TRBJ2-7, with 9 bases lining up with TRBD1. CDR3 size: 15 residues. The V segment lost 3 bases and the J segment 2 bases; nucleotides outside the gene matches: 5. Per the germline V gene, CDR1 is SEHNR and CDR2 is FQNEAQ (reference sequence).